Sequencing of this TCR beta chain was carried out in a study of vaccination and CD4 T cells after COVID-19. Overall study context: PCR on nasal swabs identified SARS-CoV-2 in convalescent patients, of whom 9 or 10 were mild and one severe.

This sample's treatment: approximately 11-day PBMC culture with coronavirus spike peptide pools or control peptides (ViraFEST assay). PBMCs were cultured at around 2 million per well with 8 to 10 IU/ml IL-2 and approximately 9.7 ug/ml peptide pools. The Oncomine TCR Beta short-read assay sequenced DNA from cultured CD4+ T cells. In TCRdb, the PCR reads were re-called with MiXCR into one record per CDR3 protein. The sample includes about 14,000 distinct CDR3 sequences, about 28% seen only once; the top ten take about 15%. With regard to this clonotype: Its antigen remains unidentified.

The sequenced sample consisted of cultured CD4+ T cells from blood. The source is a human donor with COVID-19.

The CDR3 DNA is TGTGCCAGCCGCCAATATAGCAATCAGCCCCAGCATTTT. Its translation: CASRQYSNQPQHF. The chain carries TRBV6-1 and TRBJ1-5, with D unresolved. V was pared by 8 bases and J by 0 bases, with 8 bases between. This CDR3 has 13 residues. Germline V gives CDR1 MNHNS, CDR2 SASEGT.